This T cell receptor beta chain was documented in a study of beta chain features in type 1 diabetes. The CDR3 totals 16 residues. The V segment lost 6 bases and the J segment 1 base; nucleotides outside the gene matches: 10. The germline V gene has CDR1 LNHDA and CDR2 SQIVND (reference sequence). Expressed TCRB transcripts were sequenced because the entire RNA isolate underwent reverse transcription. TCRdb's table, derived via immunoSEQ multiplex PCR, lists solely in-frame clones and lacks some. The data hold about 370,000 clones, with less than 15% observed a single time. Sequencing was performed on naive CD4+ T cells from blood. The source is a woman in her late teens or twenties in good health. The V call is TRBV19, the J call TRBJ2-7; 9 bases line up with TRBD1. In DNA, the CDR3 is TGTGCCAGTAGCACACCGAAGGACAGGGGTTCCTACGAGCAGTACTTC. It is translated as CASSTPKDRGSYEQYF.